The next 29 T cell receptor beta chains were all read from a single sample in a study of T cell responses to AZD1222 COVID-19 vaccine. Generated by immunoSEQ multiplex PCR, the TCRdb table keeps only in-frame clones and is missing some. The data hold some 70,000 clones, with 75% to 85% observed a single time. This specimen consisted of peripheral blood, obtained 28 days after the second AZD1222 dose. The receptors were gathered from an adult who received the AZD1222 COVID-19 vaccine.

V gene TRBV25-1 combines with J gene TRBJ1-1; D gene ambiguous. Between the trimmed V and J ends, which lost 4 bases and 0 bases, there was a span of 9 bases. The CDR3 consists of 14 residues. Germline CDR1 MGHDK, CDR2 SYGVNS. In DNA form, the CDR3 reads TGTGCCAGCAGTGCGGTAGGTTTGAACACTGAAGCTTTCTTT. Encoded protein: CASSAVGLNTEAFF.

In this sample, this clone turned up once. The CDR3 DNA follows: TGTGCCTGGAGGAGACGGGAGACCTACAATGAGCAGTTCTTC. Amino acids: CAWRRRETYNEQFF. The chain carries TRBV30 and TRBJ2-1; a possible D gene is TRBD2 (6 bases). Germline loops: CDR1 GTSNPN, CDR2 SVGIG (reference sequence). The CDR3 consists of 14 residues. Deletions cut 3 bases from V and 2 bases from J, with 11 bases between.

The genes are TRBV30 and TRBJ2-5; TRBD2 aligns across 8 bases. Germline V gene lookup returns CDR1 GTSNPN and CDR2 SVGIG (reference sequence). The CDR3 spans 14 residues. The junction had 7 bases not matched to a gene; V was cut back by 2 bases and J by 5 bases. The CDR3 sequence: CAWSPGLAAETQYF. The CDR3 bases are TGTGCCTGGAGTCCCGGACTAGCCGCCGAGACCCAGTACTTC.

The gene calls are TRBV2 and TRBJ2-7; the D gene is possibly TRBD2 (6 bases). Germline V gene lookup returns CDR1 SNHLY and CDR2 FYNNEI. The V end was cut by 3 bases, the J end by 5 bases, with 17 bases between. This CDR3 comprises 15 residues. This CDR3 reads CASSEGWRGWNEQYF. In nucleotides, the CDR3 is TGTGCCAGCAGTGAGGGGTGGAGGGGTTGGAACGAGCAGTACTTC.

The V call is TRBV2, the J call TRBJ2-5; 13 nucleotides line up with TRBD2. The CDR3 consists of 14 residues. Germline loops: CDR1 SNHLY, CDR2 FYNNEI. The ends lost 6 bases at V and 9 bases at J; junction bases unmatched: 7. The CDR3 bases are TGTGCCAGCAGGGAAAGGACTAGCGGGGGATCCCAGTACTTC. As protein: CASRERTSGGSQYF. The full variable domain, completed using reference TRBV2 and TRBJ2-5, is EPEVTQTPSHQVTQMGQEVILRCVPISNHLYFYWYRQILGQKVEFLVSFYNNEISEKSEIFDDQFSVERPDGSNFTLKIRSTKLEDSAMYFCASRERTSGGSQYFGPGTRLLVL.

The chain joins TRBV7-8 to TRBJ2-5; 10 positions agree with TRBD2. CDR1 is SGHVS and CDR2 is FQNEAQ in the germline V gene. J was trimmed by 0 bases and V by 2 bases; bases with no gene match: 12. This CDR3 region has 19 residues. CDR3 DNA sequence: TGTGCCAGCAGCTTAAGGCGCGGACTAGCGGCTTCCCACCAAGAGACCCAGTACTTC. Translating gives CASSLRRGLAASHQETQYF.

The rearrangement uses TRBV18 and TRBJ2-7; 8 bases are shared with TRBD1. V shed 2 bases and J 6 bases; nucleotides not matched to a gene: 18. Looked up from germline, CDR1 is KGHSH and CDR2 is LQKENI. This CDR3 has 18 residues. CDR3 residues: CASSPFGWDRPLPGEQYF. The DNA for the CDR3 is TGTGCCAGCTCACCATTCGGATGGGACAGGCCCTTGCCGGGCGAGCAGTACTTC.

The rearrangement uses TRBV5-4 and TRBJ2-3; the D call may be TRBD1 or TRBD2 (5 bases each). The V gene lost 4 bases and the J gene lost 6 bases, with 21 bases spanning the gap. This CDR3 is 16 amino acids long. The germline CDR1 and CDR2 sequences are SGHNT and YYREEE (reference sequence). The CDR3 DNA sequence: TGTGCCAGCAGCCCGAACCGGGACCCCGGGGCGGATACGCAGTATTTT. It yields the protein CASSPNRDPGADTQYF.

The V call is TRBV7-6, the J call TRBJ1-6; a possible D gene is TRBD1 (6 bases). V gave up 1 base and J gave up 1 base, with 8 bases separating them. The CDR3 is 16 amino acids. From germline, CDR1 is SGHVS and CDR2 FNYEAQ. CDR3 sequence reads: CASSLEGGSYNSPLHF. The CDR3 DNA is TGTGCCAGCAGCTTAGAAGGGGGATCCTATAATTCACCCCTCCACTTT. The full variable domain, its missing parts supplied by reference TRBV7-6 and TRBJ1-6, is GAGVSQSPRYKVTKRGQDVALRCDPISGHVSLYWYRQALGQGPEFLTYFNYEAQQDKSGLPNDRFSAERPEGSISTLTIQRTEQRDSAMYRCASSLEGGSYNSPLHFGNGTRLTVT.

The gene calls are TRBV5-1 and TRBJ1-3, with D unclear. The CDR3 length is 15 residues. Germline V gives CDR1 SGHRS, CDR2 YFSETQ. V lost 0 bases, J lost 0 bases, and 7 bases lay in between. CDR3 in amino acids: CASSLGGYSGNTIYF. The DNA for the CDR3 is TGCGCCAGCAGCTTGGGGGGATACTCTGGAAACACCATATATTTT.

The V call is TRBV5-1, the J call TRBJ1-3; D might be TRBD1 (6 bases). Trimming left V 4 bases short and J 0 bases short, with 11 bases between. Germline CDR1 and CDR2: SGHRS and YFSETQ. The CDR3 covers 15 residues. Here the CDR3 DNA reads TGCGCCAGCAGCGGAGGACAGAGCTCTGGAAACACCATATATTTT. It codes for CASSGGQSSGNTIYF.

V gene TRBV5-6 combines with J gene TRBJ1-1; the D is unclear. Trimming left V 2 bases short and J 2 bases short, with 7 bases between. CDR1 and CDR2 (germline): SGHDT, YYEEEE. This CDR3 spans 13 amino acids. Written as DNA, the CDR3 is TGTGCCAGCAGCTTTGGGATTAACACTGAAGCTTTCTTT. Amino acids: CASSFGINTEAFF. The complete variable domain, with remaining parts taken from reference TRBV5-6 and TRBJ1-1, reads DAGVTQSPTHLIKTRGQQVTLRCSPKSGHDTVSWYQQALGQGPQFIFQYYEEEERQRGNFPDRFSGHQFPNYSSELNVNALLLGDSALYLCASSFGINTEAFFGQGTRLTVV.

This clone was observed a single time. V gene TRBV6-5 combines with J gene TRBJ1-2; D gene ambiguous. The CDR3 consists of 14 residues. V was pared by 1 base and J by 4 bases, with 10 bases between. CDR1 and CDR2 (germline): MNHEY, SVGAGI. The CDR3 here is CASSYYPKPYGYTF. In DNA, the CDR3 is TGTGCCAGCAGTTACTATCCGAAACCCTATGGCTACACCTTC.

This clone was seen a handful of times. The gene calls are TRBV6-5 and TRBJ1-6; D is uncertain. The V end was cut by 2 bases, the J end by 6 bases, with 11 bases between. Per the germline V gene, CDR1 is MNHEY and CDR2 is SVGAGI. The CDR3 loop spans 15 amino acids. The CDR3 is CASSYERRTNSPLHF. The CDR3 DNA follows: TGTGCCAGCAGTTACGAGCGACGGACTAATTCACCCCTCCACTTT.

The V call is TRBV7-2, the J call TRBJ2-7; 11 bases align to TRBD1. The CDR3 loop spans 16 amino acids. Per the germline V gene, CDR1 is SGHTA and CDR2 is FQGNSA. V gave up 5 bases and J gave up 2 bases; unmatched junction bases: 8. The CDR3: CASSTLWTGGAYEQYF. The CDR3 nucleotides are TGTGCCAGCAGCACCCTGTGGACAGGGGGCGCCTACGAGCAGTACTTC. The complete variable domain, with remaining parts taken from reference TRBV7-2 and TRBJ2-7, reads GAGVSQSPSNKVTEKGKDVELRCDPISGHTALYWYRQSLGQGLEFLIYFQGNSAPDKSGLPSDRFSAERTGGSVSTLTIQRTQQEDSAVYLCASSTLWTGGAYEQYFGPGTRLTVT.

The CDR3 DNA follows: TGTGCCAGCAGAGCCCGGGACAGAATCACTGAAGCTTTCTTT. It encodes CASRARDRITEAFF. The chain couples TRBV7-8 to TRBJ1-1; TRBD1 matches at 7 bases. CDR3 length: 14 residues. V dropped 6 bases and J dropped 4; count of bases not matched to a gene: 8. CDR1 is SGHVS and CDR2 is FQNEAQ in the germline V gene.

The V gene is TRBV9, the J gene TRBJ2-5; the match to TRBD1 covers 10 bases. This CDR3 region has 15 residues. Germline trimming cut 3 bases from V and 4 bases from J; bases unmatched to any gene: 6. The germline CDR1 and CDR2 sequences are SGDLS and YYNGEE. Here the CDR3 reads CASSAGTGVPETQYF. The DNA of the CDR3 is TGTGCCAGCAGCGCCGGGACAGGGGTCCCAGAGACCCAGTACTTC.

The chain employs TRBV5-1 and TRBJ2-3; maybe TRBD1 (6 bases). The CDR3 contains 17 residues. Germline lookup yields CDR1 SGHRS and CDR2 YFSETQ. V gave up 0 bases and J gave up 2 bases, with 16 bases separating them. In DNA form, the CDR3 reads TGCGCCAGCAGCTTGGCCGGGTTACCAGGGGACACAGATACGCAGTATTTT. The encoded protein is CASSLAGLPGDTDTQYF.

The chain joins TRBV15 to TRBJ2-7, with D perhaps TRBD2 (5 bases). CDR3 size: 12 residues. Germline V CDR1 and CDR2: LNHNV, YYDKDF (reference sequence). Trimming cost V 0 bases and J 9 bases, with 9 bases left between them. The CDR3 reads CATSRDRGSQYF. In DNA form, the CDR3 reads TGTGCCACCAGCAGAGATCGAGGGTCGCAGTACTTC.

The chain's CDR3 is CASSRTGDLNYGYTF. The CDR3 nucleotides are TGTGCCAGCAGCCGGACGGGCGACTTGAACTATGGCTACACCTTC. The chain joins TRBV5-4 to TRBJ1-2; no firm D call. CDR1 is SGHNT, CDR2 YYREEE, per germline (reference sequence). The CDR3 runs to 15 residues. With 4 bases removed from V and 2 bases from J, the gap between germline ends came to 15 bases.

The chain recombines TRBV3-1 (or the pseudogene TRBV3-2) with TRBJ1-4, with D possibly matching TRBD1 (5 bases). Germline values: CDR1 LGHDT, CDR2 YNNKEL (reference sequence). The V gene lost 1 base and the J gene lost 3 bases, with 12 bases spanning the gap. There are 16 residues in the CDR3. The CDR3 loop reads CASSQVQGRANEKLFF. In nucleotides, the CDR3 is TGTGCCAGCAGCCAAGTGCAGGGTAGAGCTAATGAAAAACTGTTTTTT.

This clone was seen once. The chain recombines TRBV19 with TRBJ2-5, with a tentative D call TRBD2 (5 bases). CDR1 LNHDA and CDR2 SQIVND come from the germline V gene (reference sequence). The V and J ends lost 5 bases and 5 bases respectively, with 18 bases between them. The CDR3 loop spans 15 amino acids. CDR3 region: CASSPAKLGRETQYF. Written as DNA, the CDR3 is TGTGCCAGTAGTCCCGCAAAACTAGGTCGCGAGACCCAGTACTTC.

The CDR3 reads CASSQEASSDTQYF. In nucleotides, the CDR3 is TGCGCCAGCAGCCAAGAGGCTTCATCAGATACGCAGTATTTT. The rearrangement uses TRBV4-3 and TRBJ2-3; D is ambiguous. Trimming took off 0 bases at V and 4 bases at J, with 8 bases between the two ends. This CDR3 has 14 amino acids. The germline V gene has CDR1 LGHNA and CDR2 YSLEER.

The V and J genes are TRBV5-5 and TRBJ1-4, with no clear D. The germline V gene encodes CDR1 SGHKS and CDR2 YYEKEE (reference sequence). The V and J ends lost 4 bases and 0 bases respectively, with 13 bases between them. The CDR3 is 16 residues long. CDR3 region: CASSILGITTNEKLFF. The CDR3 DNA reads as TGTGCCAGCAGCATATTGGGAATTACAACTAATGAAAAACTGTTTTTT.

The V gene is TRBV5-6, the J gene TRBJ1-2; no firm D call. Germline values: CDR1 SGHDT, CDR2 YYEEEE. The CDR3 runs 13 residues. The V and J ends lost 4 bases and 3 bases respectively, with 10 bases between them. The CDR3 loop reads CASSPGVYYGYTF. Written as DNA, the CDR3 is TGTGCCAGCAGCCCGGGCGTCTACTATGGCTACACCTTC.

The chain carries TRBV4-3 and TRBJ1-4; 8 bases are a match to TRBD1. The CDR3 consists of 15 residues. Trimming cost V 0 bases and J 4 bases; bases outside gene matches: 1. Germline lookup yields CDR1 LGHNA and CDR2 YSLEER. CDR3 coding DNA: TGCGCCAGCAGCCAAGACACAGGGGGTAATGAAAAACTGTTTTTT. Translated: CASSQDTGGNEKLFF.

J is TRBJ2-3 and V is TRBV6-4; TRBD2 aligns across 10 bases. The V and J ends lost 2 bases and 1 base, in that order; junction bases with no gene match: 3. Germline loops: CDR1 MRHNA, CDR2 SNTAGT. The CDR3 runs 16 residues. Here the CDR3 DNA reads TGTGCCAGCAGTGACAGAAGCGGGGGGGGCACAGATACGCAGTATTTT. Its translation is CASSDRSGGGTDTQYF.

The chain uses TRBV15 and TRBJ2-1; TRBD2 matches 8 bases. The CDR3 is 15 amino acids. V shed 3 bases and J 4 bases; nucleotides not matched to a gene: 5. Germline V CDR1 and CDR2: LNHNV, YYDKDF (reference sequence). CDR3 region: CATSSGGGGYNEQFF. CDR3 bases: TGTGCCACCAGCAGCGGTGGCGGGGGGTACAATGAGCAGTTCTTC.

The chain combines TRBV6-1 with TRBJ1-5, with a possible D match to TRBD1 (5 bases). This CDR3 has 17 residues. Germline V gene data show CDR1 as MNHNS and CDR2 as SASEGT. Trimming took 1 base from V and 4 from J, leaving 17 bases between them. Here the CDR3 reads CASSEGFRVFWNQPQHF. CDR3 nucleotide sequence: TGTGCCAGCAGTGAAGGGTTCAGGGTCTTCTGGAATCAGCCCCAGCATTTT.